The T cell receptor beta chain under discussion was sequenced for a study of regulatory T cells in long-lasting Graves disease. For TCR beta, libraries came from iRepertoire HTBI primers and Arm-PCR of CDR3 regions. TCRdb passed the multiplex PCR reads through MiXCR, listing each CDR3 protein once. The table includes 370,000 or so distinct CDR3 sequences, about a sixth detected once. Time point reported: newly diagnosed GD, antithyroid drugs for less than 3 months. PBMCs were the source of the RNA used for TCR sequencing. Enrollment of patients was through an endocrinology department in Xi'an, China. This clonotype was detected many times. What it recognizes is unknown. Study conclusions and caveats: Persistent patients shared more public clonotypes (2,741) than newly diagnosed patients (about 1,000).

V lost 6 bases to trimming and J lost 2 bases, with 14 bases between them. Germline V lookup: CDR1 MNHEY, CDR2 SMNVEV (reference sequence). CDR3 length: 15 amino acids. This same sample was also part of a study on T cells in Graves' hyperthyroidism and ophthalmopathy. That work adds: Appearing also in blood were most of the thyroid clonotypes expanded above 0.001. The model made its ophthalmopathy prediction, and onset followed a median about 5.9 months later.

The chain uses TRBV27 and TRBJ1-5; D remains unclear. This receptor was identified in a woman in her late teens or twenties with Graves disease. Here the sequenced sample was peripheral blood mononuclear cells (PBMCs), taken at new diagnosis, from a patient treated with antithyroid drugs. The DNA for the CDR3 is TGTGCCAGCAGCCGAGGACTATTTGGCAATCAGCCCCAGCATTTT. As protein: CASSRGLFGNQPQHF.